This paragraph reports one T cell receptor (beta chain). The record originates from a study of OX40 agonist ivuxolimab in advanced cancers. TCRdb keeps only in-frame clones here, not all; method: immunoSEQ multiplex PCR. Of some 60,000 clones in the sample, about 89% are singletons; the top ten hold about 1.1%. The CDR3 loop spans 17 amino acids. V lost 4 bases and J lost 0, with 17 bases in between. The V gene's germline CDR1 is SGHNT and CDR2 YYREEE (reference sequence). The sequence was collected from an adult with an advanced solid tumor such as melanoma, head and neck, liver or kidney cancer. Specimen: CD4+ or CD8+ T cells sorted from blood, collected in a trial of the OX40 agonist ivuxolimab. The chain has TRBV5-4 and TRBJ2-1, with D possibly TRBD2 on 5 matching bases. Written as DNA, the CDR3 is TGTGCCAGCAGCGGCAGCGGTAGGGAAAGCTCCTACAATGAGCAGTTCTTC. Encoded protein: CASSGSGRESSYNEQFF. The full variable domain, its missing parts supplied by reference TRBV5-4 and TRBJ2-1, is ETGVTQSPTHLIKTRGQQVTLRCSSQSGHNTVSWYQQALGQGPQFIFQYYREEENGRGNFPPRFSGLQFPNYSSELNVNALELDDSALYLCASSGSGRESSYNEQFFGPGTRLTVL.